These 8 T cell receptor beta chains were all obtained from the same sample, sequenced in a study of neoadjuvant anti-PD-1 for oral cavity cancer. The time point was: after neoadjuvant nivolumab, at surgical resection. This table comes from immunoSEQ multiplex PCR, and its TCRdb copy is limited to in-frame clones, with some not included. This table holds about 7,800 clones, around two thirds found once. Material: PBMCs, obtained after nivolumab (anti-PD-1) treatment. All receptors come from a person aged 35 to 85 with oral cavity squamous cell carcinoma.

V and J are TRBV30 and TRBJ2-5; perhaps TRBD2 as D (5 bases). Germline assignment: CDR1 GTSNPN and CDR2 SVGIG (reference sequence). The CDR3 extends over 12 amino acids. V dropped 1 base and J dropped 5 bases, with 8 bases sitting between them. In nucleotides, the CDR3 is TGTGCCTGGAGTGCGGGGTTTGAGACCCAGTACTTC. Its translation: CAWSAGFETQYF.

This clone was recorded a few times. The chain recombines TRBV5-8 with TRBJ2-2, with D unclear. Trimming left V 0 bases short and J 6 bases short, with 3 bases between. Germline V gene data show CDR1 as SGHTS and CDR2 as YDEGEE. CDR3 length: 12 amino acids. CDR3 bases: TGTGCCAGCAGCTTGGTCCCCGGGGAGCTGTTTTTT. It codes for CASSLVPGELFF.

The V and J genes are TRBV7-2 and TRBJ2-7, with 10 nucleotides matching TRBD1. Germline-derived CDR1 and CDR2 are SGHTA and FQGNSA. After removal of 5 bases from V and 6 bases from J, the junction contained 16 bases not matched to a gene. CDR3 length: 17 amino acids. Here the CDR3 DNA reads TGTGCCAGCAGCCTCAGCGGGGCAGGGACAGGGGTAAGCGAGCAGTACTTC. Its protein product is CASSLSGAGTGVSEQYF. The variable domain in full, completed from reference TRBV7-2 and TRBJ2-7, reads GAGVSQSPSNKVTEKGKDVELRCDPISGHTALYWYRQSLGQGLEFLIYFQGNSAPDKSGLPSDRFSAERTGGSVSTLTIQRTQQEDSAVYLCASSLSGAGTGVSEQYFGPGTRLTVT.

Only a few counts were recorded for this clone. V usage is TRBV6-1 and J usage is TRBJ1-5; D not certain. Germline loops: CDR1 MNHNS, CDR2 SASEGT. The CDR3 consists of 14 residues. Deletions cut 4 bases from V and 4 bases from J, with 11 bases between. The chain's CDR3 is CASSAGRSNQPQHF. As DNA, the CDR3 is TGTGCCAGCAGTGCCGGACGGAGTAATCAGCCCCAGCATTTT.

The chain recombines TRBV9 with TRBJ2-1; TRBD1 matches 8 bases. Per germline, CDR1 SGDLS and CDR2 YYNGEE. The CDR3 spans 16 residues. The V and J ends lost 4 bases and 0 bases, in that order; junction bases with no gene match: 6. The CDR3 sequence: CASSSQGARSYNEQFF. The CDR3 DNA reads TGTGCCAGCAGCTCCCAGGGGGCGCGCTCCTACAATGAGCAGTTCTTC.

The V call is TRBV30, the J call TRBJ2-1; D might be TRBD1 (5 bases). V was cut by 4 bases and J by 10 bases, with 23 bases left in between. The germline V gene has CDR1 GTSNPN and CDR2 SVGIG (reference sequence). This CDR3 is 15 amino acids long. The CDR3 DNA follows: TGTGCCTGGACTCTAGGGGTATCGATAGGGAACGAGCAGTTCTTC. Amino acids: CAWTLGVSIGNEQFF.

CDR3 in amino acids: CASSPLRGNTEAFF. CDR3 nucleotides: TGTGCCAGCAGCCCCCTTAGGGGGAACACTGAAGCTTTCTTT. This rearrangement joins TRBV7-2 to TRBJ1-1, with D tentatively TRBD1 (5 bases). Per the germline V gene, CDR1 is SGHTA and CDR2 is FQGNSA. Trimming pared 5 bases from V and 1 base from J, leaving 11 bases between. CDR3 length equals 14 residues.

Only a few counts were recorded for this clone. The chain is built from TRBV28 and TRBJ1-1; D is uncertain. From germline, CDR1 is MDHEN and CDR2 SYDVKM. The length of the CDR3 is 14 residues. V lost 5 bases and J lost 5, with 15 bases in between. The CDR3 sequence is CASSDPRVWTEAFF. CDR3 bases: TGTGCCAGCAGTGATCCTAGGGTATGGACTGAAGCTTTCTTT.